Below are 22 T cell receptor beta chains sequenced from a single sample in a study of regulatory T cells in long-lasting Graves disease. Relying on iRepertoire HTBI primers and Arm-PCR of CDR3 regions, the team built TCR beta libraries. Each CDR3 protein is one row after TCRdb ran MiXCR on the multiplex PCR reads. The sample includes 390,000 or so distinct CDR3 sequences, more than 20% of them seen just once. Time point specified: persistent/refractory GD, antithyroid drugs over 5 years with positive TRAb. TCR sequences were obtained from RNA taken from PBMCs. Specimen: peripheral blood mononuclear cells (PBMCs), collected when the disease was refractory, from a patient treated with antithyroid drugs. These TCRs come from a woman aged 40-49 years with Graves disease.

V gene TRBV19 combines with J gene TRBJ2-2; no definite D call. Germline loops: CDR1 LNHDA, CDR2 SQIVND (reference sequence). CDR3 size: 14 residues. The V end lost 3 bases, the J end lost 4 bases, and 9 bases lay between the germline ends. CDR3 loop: CASSMARGTGELFF. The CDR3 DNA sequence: TGTGCCAGTAGTATGGCTCGTGGCACCGGGGAGCTGTTTTTT.

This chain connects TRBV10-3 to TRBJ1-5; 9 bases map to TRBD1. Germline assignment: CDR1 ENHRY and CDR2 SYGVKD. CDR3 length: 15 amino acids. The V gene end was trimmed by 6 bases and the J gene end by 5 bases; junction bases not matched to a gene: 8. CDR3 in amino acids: CAIRLDRGSDQPQHF. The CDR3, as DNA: TGTGCCATCAGGCTCGACAGGGGGTCGGATCAGCCCCAGCATTTT.

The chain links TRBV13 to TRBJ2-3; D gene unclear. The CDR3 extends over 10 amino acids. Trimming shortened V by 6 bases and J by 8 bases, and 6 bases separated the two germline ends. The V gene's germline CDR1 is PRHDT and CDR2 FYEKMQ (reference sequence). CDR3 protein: CASSGSTQYF. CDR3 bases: TGTGCCAGCAGTGGTAGTACGCAGTATTTT.

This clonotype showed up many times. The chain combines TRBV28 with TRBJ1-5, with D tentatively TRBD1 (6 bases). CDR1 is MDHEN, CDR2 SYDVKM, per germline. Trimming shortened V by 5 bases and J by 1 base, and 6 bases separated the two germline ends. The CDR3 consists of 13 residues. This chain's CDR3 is CASSTGSNQPQHF. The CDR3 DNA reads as TGTGCCAGCAGTACAGGGAGCAATCAGCCCCAGCATTTT.

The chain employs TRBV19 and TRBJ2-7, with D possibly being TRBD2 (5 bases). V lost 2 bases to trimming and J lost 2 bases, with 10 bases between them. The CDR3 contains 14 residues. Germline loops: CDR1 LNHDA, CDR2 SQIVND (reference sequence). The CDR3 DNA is TGTGCCAGTAGTATAAATGCCGGGACCTACGAGCAGTACTTC. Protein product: CASSINAGTYEQYF.

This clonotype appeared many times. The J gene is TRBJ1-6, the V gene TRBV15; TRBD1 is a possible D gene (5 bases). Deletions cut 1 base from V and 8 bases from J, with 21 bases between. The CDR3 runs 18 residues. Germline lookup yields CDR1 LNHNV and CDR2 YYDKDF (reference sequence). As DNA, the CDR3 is TGTGCCACCAGCAGAGTGTACGGGGCCGTGAGTCTTGATTCACCCCTCCACTTT. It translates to CATSRVYGAVSLDSPLHF. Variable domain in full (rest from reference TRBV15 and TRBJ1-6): DAMVIQNPRYQVTQFGKPVTLSCSQTLNHNVMYWYQQKSSQAPKLLFHYYDKDFNNEADTPDNFQSRRPNTSFCFLDIRSPGLGDTAMYLCATSRVYGAVSLDSPLHFGNGTRLTVT.

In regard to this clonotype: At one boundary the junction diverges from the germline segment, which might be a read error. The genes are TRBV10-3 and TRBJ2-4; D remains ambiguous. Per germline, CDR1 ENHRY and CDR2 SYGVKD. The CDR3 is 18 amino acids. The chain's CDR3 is CAIGESFSRTVAKNIQYF. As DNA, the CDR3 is TGTGCCATCGGTGAGTCGTTTAGCCGCACAGTAGCCAAAAACATTCAGTACTTC.

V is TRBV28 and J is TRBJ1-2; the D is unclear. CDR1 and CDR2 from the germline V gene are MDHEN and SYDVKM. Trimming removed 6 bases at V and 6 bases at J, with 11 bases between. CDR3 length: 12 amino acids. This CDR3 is CASRPGGDGYTF. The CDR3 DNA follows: TGTGCCAGCAGGCCGGGAGGCGATGGCTACACCTTC.

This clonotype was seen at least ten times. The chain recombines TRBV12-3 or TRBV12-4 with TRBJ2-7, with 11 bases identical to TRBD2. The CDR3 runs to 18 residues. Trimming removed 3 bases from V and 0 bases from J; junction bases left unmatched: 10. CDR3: CASSFSRIAGGSSYEQYF. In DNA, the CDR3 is TGTGCCAGCAGTTTTAGTCGGATAGCGGGAGGGAGCTCCTACGAGCAGTACTTC.

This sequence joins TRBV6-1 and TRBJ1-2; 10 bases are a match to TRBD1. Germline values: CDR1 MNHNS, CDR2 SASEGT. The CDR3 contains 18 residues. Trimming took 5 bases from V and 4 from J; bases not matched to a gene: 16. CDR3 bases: TGTGCCAGCAGTCGACCCCGGGACAGGGGATCGGTACTCTATGGCTACACCTTC. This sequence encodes CASSRPRDRGSVLYGYTF.

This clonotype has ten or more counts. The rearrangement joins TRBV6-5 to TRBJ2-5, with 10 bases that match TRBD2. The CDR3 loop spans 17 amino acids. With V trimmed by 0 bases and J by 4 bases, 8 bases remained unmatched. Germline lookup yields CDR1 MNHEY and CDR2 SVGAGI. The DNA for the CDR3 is TGTGCCAGCAGTTACTCGTATCCCGCTAGCGGGAGAGAGACCCAGTACTTC. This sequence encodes CASSYSYPASGRETQYF.

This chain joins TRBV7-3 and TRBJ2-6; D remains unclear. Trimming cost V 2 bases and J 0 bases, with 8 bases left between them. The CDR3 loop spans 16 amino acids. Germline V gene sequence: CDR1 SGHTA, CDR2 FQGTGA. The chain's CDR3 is CASSLFPFSGANVLTF. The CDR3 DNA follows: TGTGCCAGCAGCTTATTCCCGTTCTCTGGGGCCAACGTCCTGACTTTC.

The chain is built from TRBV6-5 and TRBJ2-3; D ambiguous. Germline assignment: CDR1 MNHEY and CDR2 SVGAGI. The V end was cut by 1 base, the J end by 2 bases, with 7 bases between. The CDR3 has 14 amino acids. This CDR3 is CASSYYGPTDTQYF. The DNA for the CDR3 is TGTGCCAGCAGTTACTACGGCCCCACAGATACGCAGTATTTT.

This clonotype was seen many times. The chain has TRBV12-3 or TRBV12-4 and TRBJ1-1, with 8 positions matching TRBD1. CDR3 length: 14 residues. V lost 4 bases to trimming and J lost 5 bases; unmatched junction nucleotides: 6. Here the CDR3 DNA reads TGTGCCAGCAGTTGGCCAGGGGGCTGGACTGAAGCTTTCTTT. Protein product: CASSWPGGWTEAFF.

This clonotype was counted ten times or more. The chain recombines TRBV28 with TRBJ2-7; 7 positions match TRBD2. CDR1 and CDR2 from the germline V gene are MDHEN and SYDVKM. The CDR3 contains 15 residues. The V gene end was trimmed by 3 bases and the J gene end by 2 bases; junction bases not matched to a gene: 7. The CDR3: CASSFPGGAPYEQYF. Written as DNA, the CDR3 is TGTGCCAGCAGTTTTCCGGGGGGTGCCCCCTACGAGCAGTACTTC.

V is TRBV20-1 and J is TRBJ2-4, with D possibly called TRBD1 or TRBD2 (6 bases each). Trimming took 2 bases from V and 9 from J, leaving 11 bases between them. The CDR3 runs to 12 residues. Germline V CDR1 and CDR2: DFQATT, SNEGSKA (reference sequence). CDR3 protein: CSARPGAGIQYF. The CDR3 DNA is TGCAGTGCTAGACCGGGGGCTGGCATTCAGTACTTC.

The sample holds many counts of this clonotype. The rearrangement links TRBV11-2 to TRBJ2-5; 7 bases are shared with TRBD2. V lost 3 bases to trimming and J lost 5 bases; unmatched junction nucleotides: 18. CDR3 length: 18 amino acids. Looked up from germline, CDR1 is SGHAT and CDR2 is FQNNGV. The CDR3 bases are TGTGCCAGCAGCTTCGGGCCTGGGAGGGGCCCCGGGGAGGAGACCCAGTACTTC. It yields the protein CASSFGPGRGPGEETQYF.

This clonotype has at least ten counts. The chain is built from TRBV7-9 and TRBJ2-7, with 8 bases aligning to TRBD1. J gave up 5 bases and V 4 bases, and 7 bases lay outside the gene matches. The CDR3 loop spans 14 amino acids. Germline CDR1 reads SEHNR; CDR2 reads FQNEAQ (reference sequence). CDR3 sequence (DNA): TGTGCCAGCAGCTGGCCGGGCAGGGGGCACGAGCAGTACTTC. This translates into CASSWPGRGHEQYF.

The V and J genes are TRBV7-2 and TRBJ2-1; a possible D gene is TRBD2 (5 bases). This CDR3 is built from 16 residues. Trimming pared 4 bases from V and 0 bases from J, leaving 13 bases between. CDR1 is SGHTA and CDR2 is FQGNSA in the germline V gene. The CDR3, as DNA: TGTGCCAGCAGCTCCCTTTGGGAGAGCTCCTACAATGAGCAGTTCTTC. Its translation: CASSSLWESSYNEQFF.

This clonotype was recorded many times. The chain's CDR3 is CASKPILEGETQYF. The DNA of the CDR3 is TGTGCCAGCAAGCCAATTCTAGAGGGGGAGACCCAGTACTTC. The genes are TRBV27 and TRBJ2-5, with D perhaps matching TRBD1 or TRBD2 (5 bases each). The V end lost 7 bases, the J end lost 5 bases, and 17 bases lay between the germline ends. From germline, CDR1 is MNHEY and CDR2 SMNVEV (reference sequence). The CDR3 length is 14 residues.

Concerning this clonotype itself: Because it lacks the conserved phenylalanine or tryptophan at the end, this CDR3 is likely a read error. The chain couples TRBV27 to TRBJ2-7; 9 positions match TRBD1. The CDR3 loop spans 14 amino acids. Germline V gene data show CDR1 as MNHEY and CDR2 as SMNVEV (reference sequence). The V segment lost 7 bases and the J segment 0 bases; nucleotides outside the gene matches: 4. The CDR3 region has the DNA TGTGCCAGCAAGCGACAGGGGGGCTCCTACGAGCAGTACCTC. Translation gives CASKRQGGSYEQYL.

The CDR3 region is CASTPGARGSGANVLTF. CDR3 DNA sequence: TGCGCCAGCACCCCCGGAGCGAGGGGCTCTGGGGCCAACGTCCTGACTTTC. The chain is built from TRBV5-1 and TRBJ2-6; D may match TRBD1 or TRBD2 (5 bases each). With 6 bases removed from V and 0 bases from J, the gap between germline ends came to 16 bases. Germline V gene data show CDR1 as SGHRS and CDR2 as YFSETQ. The CDR3 length is 17 residues.